Presented here are 20 T cell receptor beta chains from one specimen sequenced in a study of blood T cell repertoires in COVID-19. Sequenced by immunoSEQ multiplex PCR; TCRdb stores in-frame clones only, minus some. This sample has roughly 250,000 clones, with more than 60% found just once. Sequences were obtained from peripheral blood. Source of these receptors: a woman in her thirties or forties with active or convalescent COVID-19.

The chain joins TRBV5-1 to TRBJ2-1; D is perhaps TRBD2 (5 bases). The CDR3 length is 15 residues. The V end was cut by 0 bases, the J end by 5 bases, with 12 bases between. CDR1 is SGHRS and CDR2 is YFSETQ in the germline V gene. The CDR3 region is CASSLAGKKHNEQFF. The CDR3 DNA reads as TGCGCCAGCAGCTTGGCGGGGAAAAAGCACAATGAGCAGTTCTTC.

This clone was counted once. CDR3 protein: CAWSHAGNTDTQYF. CDR3 coding DNA: TGTGCCTGGAGTCATGCGGGGAACACAGATACGCAGTATTTT. The rearrangement links TRBV30 to TRBJ2-3; the D gene is possibly TRBD2 (6 bases). The ends were cut back, 2 bases at V and 2 bases at J, with 11 bases in the middle. There are 14 residues in the CDR3. Germline V CDR1 and CDR2: GTSNPN, SVGIG (reference sequence).

The V call is TRBV7-2, the J call TRBJ2-7; 8 nucleotides align to TRBD1. This CDR3 is 15 amino acids long. Trimming removed 3 bases from V and 6 bases from J; junction bases left unmatched: 10. Germline V gene sequence: CDR1 SGHTA, CDR2 FQGNSA. The CDR3 bases are TGTGCCAGCAGCTTTATCGCAGGGACAGGTATCGAGCAGTACTTC. Its protein is CASSFIAGTGIEQYF.

The V and J genes are TRBV19 and TRBJ2-7, with a tentative D call TRBD2 (7 bases). V was trimmed by 10 bases and J by 6 bases, leaving 22 bases between them. Germline CDR1 LNHDA, CDR2 SQIVND (reference sequence). The CDR3 spans 14 residues. CDR3: CANNSPGGGSEQYV. The CDR3 DNA reads as TGTGCCAACAATAGTCCGGGCGGGGGCTCCGAGCAGTACGTC.

The chain links TRBV9 to TRBJ1-2, with D perhaps TRBD1 (5 bases). The germline V and J ends were trimmed by 4 bases and 6 bases, with 10 bases remaining between them. Germline loops: CDR1 SGDLS, CDR2 YYNGEE. The CDR3 is 12 amino acids. Here the CDR3 reads CASSLARDGYTF. CDR3 in DNA: TGTGCCAGCAGCCTAGCCAGGGATGGCTACACCTTC.

V and J are TRBV10-3 and TRBJ2-3; D is perhaps TRBD2 (6 bases). CDR1 is ENHRY, CDR2 SYGVKD, per germline. The V gene lost 7 bases and the J gene lost 2 bases, with 13 bases spanning the gap. The CDR3 spans 14 residues. This chain's CDR3 is CAITRGGVTDTQYF. In nucleotides, the CDR3 is TGTGCCATCACCCGGGGCGGGGTCACAGATACGCAGTATTTT.

In its sample, this clone was seen a few times. The J gene is TRBJ1-2, the V gene TRBV3-1 (or the pseudogene TRBV3-2), with D perhaps matching TRBD1 (6 bases). With 2 bases removed from V and 4 bases from J, the gap between germline ends came to 14 bases. The CDR3 is 15 residues long. Germline loops: CDR1 LGHDT, CDR2 YNNKEL (reference sequence). CDR3 bases: TGTGCCAGCAGCCAAACAGGGACCCTTGTCTATGGCTACACCTTC. This sequence encodes CASSQTGTLVYGYTF.

The chain employs TRBV5-6 and TRBJ2-1; 7 bases fit TRBD1. V lost 4 bases, J lost 3 bases, and 7 bases stayed unmatched. The CDR3 spans 15 residues. CDR1 is SGHDT and CDR2 is YYEEEE in the germline V gene. This CDR3 reads CASSLGQTRYNEQFF. CDR3 sequence (DNA): TGTGCCAGCAGCCTGGGACAGACTCGCTACAATGAGCAGTTCTTC.

This chain joins TRBV7-9 and TRBJ2-1; D unclear. V lost 2 bases, J lost 0 bases, and 11 bases lay in between. Germline V gene sequence: CDR1 SEHNR, CDR2 FQNEAQ (reference sequence). CDR3 size: 16 residues. This CDR3 reads CASSLYGRGSYNEQFF. CDR3 nucleotides: TGTGCCAGCAGCTTATACGGAAGAGGCTCCTACAATGAGCAGTTCTTC.

The J gene is TRBJ1-1, the V gene TRBV10-2; unclear D gene. The germline V gene has CDR1 WSHSY and CDR2 SAAADI. The CDR3 spans 19 residues. Trimming stripped 6 bases from V and 1 base from J, with 27 bases between. This CDR3 reads CASRELPFELAGSNTEAFF. For the CDR3, the DNA is TGCGCCAGCAGGGAACTTCCCTTTGAACTGGCGGGGTCGAACACTGAAGCTTTCTTT.

This chain uses TRBV5-1 with TRBJ2-2; 10 bases agree with TRBD1. The CDR3 sequence is 15 residues long. J gave up 3 bases and V 4 bases, and 3 bases lay outside the gene matches. CDR1 SGHRS and CDR2 YFSETQ come from the germline V gene. CDR3 sequence reads: CASSVDRGDTGELFF. DNA of the CDR3: TGCGCCAGCAGCGTGGACAGGGGGGACACCGGGGAGCTGTTTTTT.

The chain uses TRBV3-1 (or the pseudogene TRBV3-2) and TRBJ2-5, with D possibly TRBD1 on 6 matching bases. Germline V gene data show CDR1 as LGHDT and CDR2 as YNNKEL (reference sequence). Trimming stripped 6 bases from V and 3 bases from J, with 17 bases between. There are 15 residues in the CDR3. The CDR3 sequence is CASRHPGHLKETQYF. The CDR3 DNA is TGTGCCAGCAGGCATCCGGGACACTTAAAAGAGACCCAGTACTTC.

This clone was seen more than once but under ten times. The rearrangement links TRBV7-8 to TRBJ1-1; 7 nucleotides agree with TRBD1. Trimming at V came to 5 bases and at J to 6 bases, leaving 9 bases not matched to a gene. Looked up from germline, CDR1 is SGHVS and CDR2 is FQNEAQ. There are 14 residues in the CDR3. CDR3 DNA: TGTGCCAGCAGCAGACTGACAGGGATCCCTGAAGCTTTCTTT. Translation gives CASSRLTGIPEAFF.

The chain recombines TRBV2 with TRBJ1-4; maybe TRBD1 (6 bases). The CDR3 covers 13 residues. The germline V and J ends were trimmed by 1 base and 12 bases, with 12 bases remaining between them. CDR1 SNHLY and CDR2 FYNNEI come from the germline V gene. The CDR3 spells CASSEESGVQLFF. In DNA form, the CDR3 reads TGTGCCAGCAGTGAAGAGTCAGGGGTTCAACTGTTTTTT.

To note about this clone: It may be a read error: a sequence one base away is much more abundant. Other DNA sequences in this sample translate to the same CDR3. V and J are TRBV2 and TRBJ1-5; unclear D gene. Trimming removed 2 bases from V and 0 bases from J, with 8 bases in between. The CDR3 has 15 amino acids. CDR1 is SNHLY and CDR2 is FYNNEI in the germline V gene. CDR3 in amino acids: CASSEQRPSNQPQHF. CDR3 DNA: TGTGCCAGCAGTGAACAGAGGCCTAGCAATCAGCCCCAGCATTTT.

The chain links TRBV15 to TRBJ2-1; the D gene is possibly TRBD2 (6 bases). V gave up 0 bases and J gave up 5 bases, with 11 bases separating them. CDR3 length: 15 residues. The germline gives CDR1 LNHNV, CDR2 YYDKDF (reference sequence). CDR3 amino acids: CATSRDGGTHNEQFF. Here the CDR3 DNA reads TGTGCCACCAGCAGAGATGGGGGGACCCACAATGAGCAGTTCTTC.

The V call is TRBV2, the J call TRBJ2-3; TRBD1 matches 10 bases. Germline V gives CDR1 SNHLY, CDR2 FYNNEI. With V trimmed by 5 bases and J by 4 bases, 9 bases remained unmatched. This CDR3 has 16 residues. CDR3 coding DNA: TGTGCCAGCAGTATAATCGACAGGGGGCGCCCAGATACGCAGTATTTT. Its protein product is CASSIIDRGRPDTQYF.

The CDR3 DNA is TGTGCCAGCAGCTTAAGTGGCAGGCAAGGGCAGTACGTC. Its protein product is CASSLSGRQGQYV. The chain is built from TRBV7-8 and TRBJ2-7; D gene ambiguous. Between the trimmed V and J ends, which lost 2 bases and 9 bases, there was a span of 14 bases. The CDR3 extends over 13 amino acids. Germline V gives CDR1 SGHVS, CDR2 FQNEAQ.

The chain couples TRBV4-1 to TRBJ1-4, with a tentative D call TRBD1 (5 bases). Germline V CDR1 and CDR2: MGHRA, YSYEKL. The V and J ends lost 0 bases and 8 bases respectively, with 22 bases between them. This CDR3 has 18 residues. CDR3 sequence: CASSQDRRQGDFGEKLFF. The CDR3 DNA sequence: TGCGCCAGCAGCCAAGATCGTCGGCAGGGTGACTTCGGGGAAAAACTGTTTTTT.

The chain joins TRBV7-3 to TRBJ1-4; D gene unclear. The CDR3 runs 16 residues. Germline CDR1 is SGHTA and CDR2 is FQGTGA. V was trimmed by 2 bases and J by 1 base, leaving 11 bases between them. The CDR3 reads CASSLGPRGTNEKLFF. For the CDR3, the DNA is TGTGCCAGCAGCTTAGGCCCCCGTGGAACTAATGAAAAACTGTTTTTT.